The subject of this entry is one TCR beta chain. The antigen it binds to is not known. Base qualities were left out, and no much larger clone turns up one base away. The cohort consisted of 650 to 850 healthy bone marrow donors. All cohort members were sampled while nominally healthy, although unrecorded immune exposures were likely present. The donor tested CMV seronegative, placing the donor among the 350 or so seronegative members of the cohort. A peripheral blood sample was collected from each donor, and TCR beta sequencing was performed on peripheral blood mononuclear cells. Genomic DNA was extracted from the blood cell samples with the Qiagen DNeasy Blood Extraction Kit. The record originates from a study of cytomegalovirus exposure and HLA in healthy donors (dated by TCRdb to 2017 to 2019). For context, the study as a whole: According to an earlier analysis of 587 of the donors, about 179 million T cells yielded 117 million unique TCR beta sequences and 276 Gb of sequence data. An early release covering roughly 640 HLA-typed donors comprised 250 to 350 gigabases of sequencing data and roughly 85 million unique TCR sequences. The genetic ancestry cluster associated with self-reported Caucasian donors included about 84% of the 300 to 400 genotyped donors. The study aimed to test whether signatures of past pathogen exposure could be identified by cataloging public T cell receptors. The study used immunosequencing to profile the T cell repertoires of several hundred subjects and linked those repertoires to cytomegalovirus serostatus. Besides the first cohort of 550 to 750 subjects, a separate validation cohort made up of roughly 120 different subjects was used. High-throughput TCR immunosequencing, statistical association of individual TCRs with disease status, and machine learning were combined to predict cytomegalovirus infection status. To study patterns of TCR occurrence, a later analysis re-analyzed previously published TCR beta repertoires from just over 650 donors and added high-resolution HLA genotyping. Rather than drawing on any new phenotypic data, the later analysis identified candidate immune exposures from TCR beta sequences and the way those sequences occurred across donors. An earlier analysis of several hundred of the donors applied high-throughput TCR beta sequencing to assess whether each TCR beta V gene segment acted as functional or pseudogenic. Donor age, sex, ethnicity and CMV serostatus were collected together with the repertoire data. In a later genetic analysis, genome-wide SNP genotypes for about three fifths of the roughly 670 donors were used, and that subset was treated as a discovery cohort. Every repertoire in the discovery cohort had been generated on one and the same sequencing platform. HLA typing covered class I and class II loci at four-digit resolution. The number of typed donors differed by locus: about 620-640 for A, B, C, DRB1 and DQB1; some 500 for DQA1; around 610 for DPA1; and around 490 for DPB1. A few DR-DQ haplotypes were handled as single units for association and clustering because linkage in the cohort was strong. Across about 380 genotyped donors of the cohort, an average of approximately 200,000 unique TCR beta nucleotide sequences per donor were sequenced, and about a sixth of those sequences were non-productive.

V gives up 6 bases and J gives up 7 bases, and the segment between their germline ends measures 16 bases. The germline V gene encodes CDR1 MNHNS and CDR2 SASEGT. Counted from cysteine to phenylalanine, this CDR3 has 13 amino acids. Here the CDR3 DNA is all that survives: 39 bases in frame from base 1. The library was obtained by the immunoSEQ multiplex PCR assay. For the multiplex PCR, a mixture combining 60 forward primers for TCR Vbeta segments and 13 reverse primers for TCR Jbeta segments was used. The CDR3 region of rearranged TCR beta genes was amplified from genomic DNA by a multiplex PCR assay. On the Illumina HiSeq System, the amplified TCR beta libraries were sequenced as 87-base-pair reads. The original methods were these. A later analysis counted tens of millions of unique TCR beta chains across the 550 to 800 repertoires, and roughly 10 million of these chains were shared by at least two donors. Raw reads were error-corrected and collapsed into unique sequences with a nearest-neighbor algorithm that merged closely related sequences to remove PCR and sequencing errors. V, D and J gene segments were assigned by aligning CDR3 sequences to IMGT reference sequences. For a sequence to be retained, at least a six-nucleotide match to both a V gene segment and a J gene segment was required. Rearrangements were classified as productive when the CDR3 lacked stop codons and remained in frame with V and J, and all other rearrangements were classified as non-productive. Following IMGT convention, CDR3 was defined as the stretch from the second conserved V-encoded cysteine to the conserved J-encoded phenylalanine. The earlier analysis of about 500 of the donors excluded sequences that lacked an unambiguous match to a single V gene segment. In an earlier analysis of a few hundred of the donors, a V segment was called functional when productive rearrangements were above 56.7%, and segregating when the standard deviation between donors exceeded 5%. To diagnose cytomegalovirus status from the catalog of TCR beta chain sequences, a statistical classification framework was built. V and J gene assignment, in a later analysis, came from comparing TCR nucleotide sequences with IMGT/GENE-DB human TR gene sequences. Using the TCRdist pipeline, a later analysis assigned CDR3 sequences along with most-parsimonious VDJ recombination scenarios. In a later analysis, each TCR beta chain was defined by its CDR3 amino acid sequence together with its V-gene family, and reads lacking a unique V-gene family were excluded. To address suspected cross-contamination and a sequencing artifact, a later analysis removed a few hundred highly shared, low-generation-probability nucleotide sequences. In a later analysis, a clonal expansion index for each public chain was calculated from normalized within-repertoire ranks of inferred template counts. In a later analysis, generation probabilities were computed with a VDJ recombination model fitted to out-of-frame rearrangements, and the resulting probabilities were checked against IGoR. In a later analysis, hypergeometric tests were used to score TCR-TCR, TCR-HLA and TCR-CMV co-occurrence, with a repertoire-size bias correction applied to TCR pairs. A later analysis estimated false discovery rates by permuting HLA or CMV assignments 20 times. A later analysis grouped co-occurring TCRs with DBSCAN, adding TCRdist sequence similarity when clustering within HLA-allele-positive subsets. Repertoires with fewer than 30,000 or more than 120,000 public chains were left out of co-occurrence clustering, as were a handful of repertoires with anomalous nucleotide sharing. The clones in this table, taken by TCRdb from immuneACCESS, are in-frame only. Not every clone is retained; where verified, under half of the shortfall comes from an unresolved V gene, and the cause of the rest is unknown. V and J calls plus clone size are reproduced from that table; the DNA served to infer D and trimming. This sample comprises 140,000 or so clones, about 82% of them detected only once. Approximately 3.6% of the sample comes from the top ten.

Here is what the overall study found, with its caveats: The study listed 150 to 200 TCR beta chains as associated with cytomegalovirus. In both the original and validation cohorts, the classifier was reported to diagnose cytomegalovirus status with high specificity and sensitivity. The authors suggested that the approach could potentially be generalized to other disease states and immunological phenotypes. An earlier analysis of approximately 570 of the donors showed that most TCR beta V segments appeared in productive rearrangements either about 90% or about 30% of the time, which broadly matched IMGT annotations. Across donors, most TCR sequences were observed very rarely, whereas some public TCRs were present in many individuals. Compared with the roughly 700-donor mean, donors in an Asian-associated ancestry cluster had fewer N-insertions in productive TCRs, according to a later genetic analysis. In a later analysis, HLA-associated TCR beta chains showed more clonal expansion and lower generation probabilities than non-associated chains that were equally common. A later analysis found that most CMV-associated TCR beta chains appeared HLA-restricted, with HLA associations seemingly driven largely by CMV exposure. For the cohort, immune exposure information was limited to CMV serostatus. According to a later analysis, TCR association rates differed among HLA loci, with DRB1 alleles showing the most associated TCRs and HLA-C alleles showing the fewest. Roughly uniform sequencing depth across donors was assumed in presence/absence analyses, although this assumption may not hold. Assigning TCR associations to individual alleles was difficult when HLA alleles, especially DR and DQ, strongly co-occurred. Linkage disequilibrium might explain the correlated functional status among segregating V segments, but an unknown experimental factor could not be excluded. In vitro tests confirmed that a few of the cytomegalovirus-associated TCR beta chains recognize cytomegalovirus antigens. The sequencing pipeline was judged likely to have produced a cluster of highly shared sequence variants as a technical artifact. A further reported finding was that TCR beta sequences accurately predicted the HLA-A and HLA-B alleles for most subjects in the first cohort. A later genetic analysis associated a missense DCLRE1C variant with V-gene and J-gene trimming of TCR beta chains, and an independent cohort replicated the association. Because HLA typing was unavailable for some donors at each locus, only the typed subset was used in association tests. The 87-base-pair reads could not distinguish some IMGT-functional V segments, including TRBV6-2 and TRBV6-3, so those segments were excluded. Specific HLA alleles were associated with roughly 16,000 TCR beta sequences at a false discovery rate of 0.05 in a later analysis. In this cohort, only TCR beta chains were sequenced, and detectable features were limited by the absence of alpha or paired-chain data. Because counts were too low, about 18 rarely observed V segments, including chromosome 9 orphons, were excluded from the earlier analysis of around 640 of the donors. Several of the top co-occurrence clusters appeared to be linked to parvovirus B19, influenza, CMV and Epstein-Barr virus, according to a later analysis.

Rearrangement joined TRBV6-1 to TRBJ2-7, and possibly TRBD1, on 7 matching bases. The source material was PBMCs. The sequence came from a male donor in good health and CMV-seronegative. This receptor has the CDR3 CASRTTAGGEQYF. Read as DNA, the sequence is TGTGCCAGCAGGACGACGGCAGGGGGGGAGCAGTACTTC.